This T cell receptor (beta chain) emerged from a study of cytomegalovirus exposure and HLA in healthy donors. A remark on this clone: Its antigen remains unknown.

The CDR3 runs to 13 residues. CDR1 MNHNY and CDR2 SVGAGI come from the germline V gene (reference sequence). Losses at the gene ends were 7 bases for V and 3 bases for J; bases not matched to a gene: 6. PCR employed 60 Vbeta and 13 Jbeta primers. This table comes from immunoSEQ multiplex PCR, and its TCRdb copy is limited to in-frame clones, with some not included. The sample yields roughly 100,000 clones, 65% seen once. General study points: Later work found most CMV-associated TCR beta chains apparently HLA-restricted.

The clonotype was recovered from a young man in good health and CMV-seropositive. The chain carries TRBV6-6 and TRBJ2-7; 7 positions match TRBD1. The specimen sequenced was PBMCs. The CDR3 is CASTPTGVYEQYF. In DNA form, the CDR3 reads TGTGCCAGCACTCCCACAGGGGTCTACGAGCAGTACTTC.